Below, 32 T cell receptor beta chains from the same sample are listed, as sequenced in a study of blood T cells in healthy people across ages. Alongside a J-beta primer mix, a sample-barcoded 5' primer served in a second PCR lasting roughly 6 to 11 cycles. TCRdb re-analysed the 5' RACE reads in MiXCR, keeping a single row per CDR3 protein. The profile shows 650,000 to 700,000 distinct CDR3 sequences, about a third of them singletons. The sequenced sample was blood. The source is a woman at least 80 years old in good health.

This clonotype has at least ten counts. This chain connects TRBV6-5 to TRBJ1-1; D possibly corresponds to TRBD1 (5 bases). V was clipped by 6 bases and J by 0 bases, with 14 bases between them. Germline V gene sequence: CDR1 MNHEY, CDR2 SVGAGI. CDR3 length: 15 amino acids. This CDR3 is CASSRGGSVNTEAFF. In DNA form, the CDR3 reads TGTGCCAGCAGCCGCGGGGGTTCCGTGAACACTGAAGCTTTCTTT.

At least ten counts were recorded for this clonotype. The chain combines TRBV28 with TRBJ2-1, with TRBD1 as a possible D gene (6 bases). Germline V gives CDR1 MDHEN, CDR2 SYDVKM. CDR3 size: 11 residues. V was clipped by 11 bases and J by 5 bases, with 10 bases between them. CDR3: CAYGQHNEQFF. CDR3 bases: TGTGCCTACGGACAGCACAATGAGCAGTTCTTC.

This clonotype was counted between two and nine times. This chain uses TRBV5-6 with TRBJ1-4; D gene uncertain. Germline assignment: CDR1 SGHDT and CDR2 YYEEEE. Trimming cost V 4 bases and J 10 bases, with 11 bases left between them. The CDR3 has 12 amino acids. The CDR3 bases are TGTGCCAGCAGCCCGACCTTGGGAAAACTGTTTTTT. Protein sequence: CASSPTLGKLFF.

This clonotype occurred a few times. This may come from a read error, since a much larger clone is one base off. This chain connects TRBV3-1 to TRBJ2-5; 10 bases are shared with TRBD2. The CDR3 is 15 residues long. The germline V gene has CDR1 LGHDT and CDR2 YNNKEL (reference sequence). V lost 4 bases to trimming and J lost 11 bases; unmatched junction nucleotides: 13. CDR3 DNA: TGTGCCAGCAGCCCCAGCGGGGGGGCCGACAATGAGCAGTACTTC. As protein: CASSPSGGADNEQYF.

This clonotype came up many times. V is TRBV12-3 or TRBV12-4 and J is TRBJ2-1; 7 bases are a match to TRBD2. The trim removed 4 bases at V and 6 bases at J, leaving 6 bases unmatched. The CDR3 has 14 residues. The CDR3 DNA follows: TGTGCCAGCAGTTGGGGCGGGGGTACCAATGAGCAGTTCTTC. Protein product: CASSWGGGTNEQFF.

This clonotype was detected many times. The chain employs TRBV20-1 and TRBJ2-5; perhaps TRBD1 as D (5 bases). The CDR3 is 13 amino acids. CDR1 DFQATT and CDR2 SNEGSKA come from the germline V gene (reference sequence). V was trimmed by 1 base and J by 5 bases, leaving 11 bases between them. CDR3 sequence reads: CSARVRAGETQYF. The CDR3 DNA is TGCAGTGCTAGAGTCAGGGCTGGCGAGACCCAGTACTTC.

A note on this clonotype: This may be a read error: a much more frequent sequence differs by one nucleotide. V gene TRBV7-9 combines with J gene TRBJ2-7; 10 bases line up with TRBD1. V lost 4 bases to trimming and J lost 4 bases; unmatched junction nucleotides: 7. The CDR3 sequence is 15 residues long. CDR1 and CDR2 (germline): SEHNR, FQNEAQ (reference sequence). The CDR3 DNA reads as TGTGCCAGCAGCTACCCGACAGGGGGCGGTTACGAGCAGTACTTC. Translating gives CASSYPTGGGYEQYF.

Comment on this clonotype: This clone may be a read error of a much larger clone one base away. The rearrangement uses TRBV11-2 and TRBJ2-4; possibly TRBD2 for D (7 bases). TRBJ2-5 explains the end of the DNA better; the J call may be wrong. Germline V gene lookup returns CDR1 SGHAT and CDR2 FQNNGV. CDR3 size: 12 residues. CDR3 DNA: TGTGCCGGCAGCAAGGGGGGGGTGACCCAGTACTTC. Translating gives CAGSKGGVTQYF.

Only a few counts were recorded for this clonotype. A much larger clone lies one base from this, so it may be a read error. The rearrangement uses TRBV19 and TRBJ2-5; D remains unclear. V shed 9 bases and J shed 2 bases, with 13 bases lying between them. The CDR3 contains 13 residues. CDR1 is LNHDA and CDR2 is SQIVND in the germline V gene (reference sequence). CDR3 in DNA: TGTGCCAGGAGTCAGCCTTGGCAAGAGACCCAGTACTTC. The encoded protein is CARSQPWQETQYF.

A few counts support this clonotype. The CDR3 region is CSAEQGGSYEQYF. DNA of the CDR3: TGCAGTGCTGAACAGGGAGGCTCCTACGAGCAGTACTTC. The chain employs TRBV20-1 and TRBJ2-7, with D perhaps matching TRBD1 or TRBD2 (6 bases each). The CDR3 totals 13 residues. V lost 5 bases to trimming and J lost 0 bases, with 11 bases between them. Germline CDR1 reads DFQATT; CDR2 reads SNEGSKA (reference sequence).

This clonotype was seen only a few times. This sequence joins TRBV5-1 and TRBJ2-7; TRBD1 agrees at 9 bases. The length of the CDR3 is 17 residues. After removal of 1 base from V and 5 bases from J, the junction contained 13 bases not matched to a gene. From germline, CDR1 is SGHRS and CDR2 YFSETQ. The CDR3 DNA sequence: TGCGCCAGCAGCTTGTCGACGTTTACAGGGGGCTGCAACGAGCAGTACTTC. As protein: CASSLSTFTGGCNEQYF.

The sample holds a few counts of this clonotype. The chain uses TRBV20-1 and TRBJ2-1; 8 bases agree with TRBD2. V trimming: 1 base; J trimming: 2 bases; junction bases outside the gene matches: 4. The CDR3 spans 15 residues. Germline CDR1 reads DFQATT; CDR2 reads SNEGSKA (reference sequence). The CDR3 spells CSARAAGAPYNEQFF. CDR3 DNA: TGCAGTGCTAGAGCAGCGGGGGCCCCCTACAATGAGCAGTTCTTC.

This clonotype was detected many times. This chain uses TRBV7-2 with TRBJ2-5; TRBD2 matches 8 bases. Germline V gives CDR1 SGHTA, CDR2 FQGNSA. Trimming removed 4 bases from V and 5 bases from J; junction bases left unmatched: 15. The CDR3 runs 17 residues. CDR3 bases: TGTGCCAGCAGCTCCCGGGGGGGTGTGAGAGGGGTGGAGACCCAGTACTTC. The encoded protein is CASSSRGGVRGVETQYF.

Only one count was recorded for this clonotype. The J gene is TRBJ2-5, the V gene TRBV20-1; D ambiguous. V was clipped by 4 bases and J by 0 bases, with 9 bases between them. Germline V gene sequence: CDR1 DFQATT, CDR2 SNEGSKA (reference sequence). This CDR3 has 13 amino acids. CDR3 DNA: TGCAGTGCTATGGACGTTAACCAAGAGACCCAGTACTTC. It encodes CSAMDVNQETQYF.

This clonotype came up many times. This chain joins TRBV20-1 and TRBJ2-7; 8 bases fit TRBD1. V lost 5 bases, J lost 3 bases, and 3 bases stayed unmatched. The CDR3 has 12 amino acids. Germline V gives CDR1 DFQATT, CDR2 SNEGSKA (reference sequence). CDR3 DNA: TGCAGTGCTTTCGGGACAGGCTACGAGCAGTACTTC. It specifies CSAFGTGYEQYF.

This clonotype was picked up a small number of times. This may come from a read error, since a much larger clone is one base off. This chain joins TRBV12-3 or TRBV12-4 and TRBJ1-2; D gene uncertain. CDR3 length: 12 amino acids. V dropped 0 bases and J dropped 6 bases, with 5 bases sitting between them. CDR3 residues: CASSLAGHGYTF. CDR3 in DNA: TGTGCCAGCAGTTTAGCGGGCCATGGCTACACCTTC.

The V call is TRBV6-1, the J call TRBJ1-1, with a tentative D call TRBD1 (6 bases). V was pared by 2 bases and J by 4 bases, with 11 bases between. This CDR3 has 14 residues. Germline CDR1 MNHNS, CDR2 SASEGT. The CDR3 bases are TGTGCCAGCAGTGAACTACAGGGTAGCACTGAAGCTTTCTTT. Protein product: CASSELQGSTEAFF.

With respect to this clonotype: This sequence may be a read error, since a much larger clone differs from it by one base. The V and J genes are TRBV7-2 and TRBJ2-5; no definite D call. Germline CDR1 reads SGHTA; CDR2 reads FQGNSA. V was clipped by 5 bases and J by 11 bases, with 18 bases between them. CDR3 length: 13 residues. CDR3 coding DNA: TGTGCCAGCAGCCCCGCCCGCATAAGTGAGCAGTACTTC. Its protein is CASSPARISEQYF.

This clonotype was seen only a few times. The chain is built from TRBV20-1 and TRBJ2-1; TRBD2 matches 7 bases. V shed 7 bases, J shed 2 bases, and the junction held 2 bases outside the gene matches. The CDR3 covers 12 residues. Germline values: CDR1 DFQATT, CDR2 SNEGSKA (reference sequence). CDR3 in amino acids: CSGAGAYNEQFF. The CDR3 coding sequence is TGCAGTGGCGCGGGGGCCTACAATGAGCAGTTCTTC.

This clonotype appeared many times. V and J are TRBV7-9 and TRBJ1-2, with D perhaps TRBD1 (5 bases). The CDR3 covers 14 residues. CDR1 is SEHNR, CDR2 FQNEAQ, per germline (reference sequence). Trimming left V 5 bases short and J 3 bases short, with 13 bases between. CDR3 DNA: TGTGCCAGCAGCCCGACGCAGGGAGACTATGGCTACACCTTC. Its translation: CASSPTQGDYGYTF.

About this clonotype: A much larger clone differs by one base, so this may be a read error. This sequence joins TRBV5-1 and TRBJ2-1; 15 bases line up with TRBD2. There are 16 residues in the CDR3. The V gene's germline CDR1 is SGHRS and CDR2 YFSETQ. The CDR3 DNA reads TGCGCCAGCAGCTCCGGGACTAGCGGGGGGTGGGATGAGCAGGTCTTC. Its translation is CASSSGTSGGWDEQVF.

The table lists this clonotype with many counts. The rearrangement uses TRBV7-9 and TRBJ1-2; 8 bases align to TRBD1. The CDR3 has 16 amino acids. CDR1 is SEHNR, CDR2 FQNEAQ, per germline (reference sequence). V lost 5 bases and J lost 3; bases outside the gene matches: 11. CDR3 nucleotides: TGTGCCAGCAGCCGAGACAGGGGACCCCCAGACTATGGCTACACCTTC. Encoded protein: CASSRDRGPPDYGYTF.

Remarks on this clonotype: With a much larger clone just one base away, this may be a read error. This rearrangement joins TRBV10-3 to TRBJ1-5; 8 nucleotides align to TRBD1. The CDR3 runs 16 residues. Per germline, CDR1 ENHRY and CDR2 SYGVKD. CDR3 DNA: TGTGCCATCAGTGGATCGGGGACAGGTAGCAATCAGCCCCCGCATTTT. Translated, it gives CAISGSGTGSNQPPHF.

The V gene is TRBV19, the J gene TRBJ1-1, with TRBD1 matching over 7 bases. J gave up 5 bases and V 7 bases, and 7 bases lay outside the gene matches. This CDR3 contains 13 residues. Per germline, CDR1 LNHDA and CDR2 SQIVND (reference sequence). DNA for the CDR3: TGTGCCAGTAACGACAGGGTTCGAACTGAAGCTTTCTTT. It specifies CASNDRVRTEAFF.

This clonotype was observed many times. The CDR3 is CASSLGSGAPSYEQYF. CDR3 sequence (DNA): TGTGCCAGCAGCCTGGGGAGCGGGGCGCCCTCCTACGAGCAGTACTTC. V usage is TRBV4-2 and J usage is TRBJ2-7, with 7 nucleotides matching TRBD2. V lost 4 bases, J lost 0 bases, and 9 bases stayed unmatched. This CDR3 is 16 amino acids long. CDR1 and CDR2 (germline): LGHNA, YNFKEQ.

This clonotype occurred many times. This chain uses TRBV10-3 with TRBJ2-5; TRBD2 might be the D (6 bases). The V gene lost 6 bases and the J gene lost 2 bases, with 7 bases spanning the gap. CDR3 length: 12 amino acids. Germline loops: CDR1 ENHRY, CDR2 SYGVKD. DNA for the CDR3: TGTGCCATCAGGCGGGAACAAGAGACCCAGTACTTC. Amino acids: CAIRREQETQYF.

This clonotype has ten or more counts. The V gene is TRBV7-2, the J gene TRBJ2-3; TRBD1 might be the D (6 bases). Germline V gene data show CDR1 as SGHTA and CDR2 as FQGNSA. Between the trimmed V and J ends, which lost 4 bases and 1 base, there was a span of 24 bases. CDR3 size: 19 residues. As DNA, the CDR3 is TGTGCCAGCAGCTCCTCCGGGACACCCAGGTTACGCGGCACAGATACGCAGTATTTT. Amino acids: CASSSSGTPRLRGTDTQYF.

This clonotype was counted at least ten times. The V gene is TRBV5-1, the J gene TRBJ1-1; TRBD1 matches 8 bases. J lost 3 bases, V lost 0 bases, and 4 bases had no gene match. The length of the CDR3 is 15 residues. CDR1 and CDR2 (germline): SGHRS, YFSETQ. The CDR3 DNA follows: TGCGCCAGCAGCTTGGCAGGACAGGGCTACACTGAAGCTTTCTTT. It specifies CASSLAGQGYTEAFF. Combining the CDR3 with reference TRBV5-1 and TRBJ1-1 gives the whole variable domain KAGVTQTPRYLIKTRGQQVTLSCSPISGHRSVSWYQQTPGQGLQFLFEYFSETQRNKGNFPGRFSGRQFSNSRSEMNVSTLELGDSALYLCASSLAGQGYTEAFFGQGTRLTVV.

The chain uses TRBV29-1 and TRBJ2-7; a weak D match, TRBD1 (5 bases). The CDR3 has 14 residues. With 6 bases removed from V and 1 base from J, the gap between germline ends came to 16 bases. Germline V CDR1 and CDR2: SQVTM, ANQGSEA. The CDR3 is CSVKLGRGSYEQYF. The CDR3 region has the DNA TGCAGCGTCAAGTTGGGGCGAGGATCCTACGAGCAGTACTTC.

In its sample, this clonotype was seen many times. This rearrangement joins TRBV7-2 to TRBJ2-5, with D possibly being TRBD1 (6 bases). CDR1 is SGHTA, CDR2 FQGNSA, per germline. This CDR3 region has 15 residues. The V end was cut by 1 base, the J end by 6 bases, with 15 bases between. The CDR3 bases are TGTGCCAGCAGCTTAGAATCAGGGGTCTCAAAGACCCAGTACTTC. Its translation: CASSLESGVSKTQYF.

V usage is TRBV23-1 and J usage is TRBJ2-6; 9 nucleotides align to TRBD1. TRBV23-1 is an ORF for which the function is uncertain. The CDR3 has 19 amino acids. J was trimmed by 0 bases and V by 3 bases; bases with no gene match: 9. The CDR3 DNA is TGCGCCAGCAGTCAGTCCGCCAGGGACAGGGCCTCTGGGGCCAACGTCCTGACTTTC. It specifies CASSQSARDRASGANVLTF.

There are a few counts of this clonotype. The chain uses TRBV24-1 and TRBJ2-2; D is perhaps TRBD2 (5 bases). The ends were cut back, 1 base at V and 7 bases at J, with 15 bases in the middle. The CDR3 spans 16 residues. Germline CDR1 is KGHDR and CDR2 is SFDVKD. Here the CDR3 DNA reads TGTGCCACCAGTGATTTTAATAGAGGGAAGGACGGGGAGCTGTTTTTT. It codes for CATSDFNRGKDGELFF.